The clone carrying this T cell receptor (beta chain) was detected once. Recovered participants had two consecutive negative NP/OP PCR tests, healthcare professional clearance, or symptom resolution. These data are taken from a study of blood T cell repertoires in COVID-19. The protocol was immunoSEQ multiplex PCR, while the TCRdb copy is restricted to in-frame clones and leaves out a portion. The table has about 290,000 clones, around 90% seen once. Material: PBMCs or T cells enriched from blood (not recorded which). The receptor was isolated from a woman between 40 and 55 years old who had recovered from COVID-19.

CDR3 sequence (DNA): TGTGCCTGGAGTAGTAGCGGGAGGGATTATACCTACGAGCAGTACTTC. Translation gives CAWSSSGRDYTYEQYF. The V gene is TRBV30, the J gene TRBJ2-7; 11 positions agree with TRBD2. V was pared by 2 bases and J by 2 bases, with 8 bases of the junction left unmatched. The length of the CDR3 is 16 residues. Germline V lookup: CDR1 GTSNPN, CDR2 SVGIG (reference sequence).